The present T cell receptor (beta chain) was sequenced within a study of blood T cell repertoires in COVID-19. About the study: Samples of COVID-19 (acute and convalescent) were obtained from the United States, Italy and Spain. PBMCs, B-cell-depleted T cells, or T cells were the source of the cDNA or gDNA that made up the material.

In the authors' workflow: It was from reference gene primer amplification that nucleated cell counts were estimated. Generated by immunoSEQ multiplex PCR, the TCRdb table keeps only in-frame clones and is missing some. V and J calls plus clone size are reproduced from that table; the DNA served to infer D and trimming. The table lists about 380,000 clones, 85% of them singletons. With 4 bases clipped from V and 0 bases from J, the junction kept 9 bases outside the gene matches. Germline CDR1 reads GTSNPN; CDR2 reads SVGIG (reference sequence). The CDR3 is made up of 16 amino acids. The sample consisted of peripheral blood. The chain uses TRBV30 and TRBJ1-1; 9 bases fit TRBD1. The clonotype was recovered from a young woman with acute or convalescent COVID-19. The CDR3: CAWTPGQGHLNTEAFF. The CDR3 nucleotides are TGTGCCTGGACCCCGGGACAGGGCCATCTGAACACTGAAGCTTTCTTT.